The present TCR beta chain was sequenced within a study of blood T cell repertoires in COVID-19. Whole-study context: Samples of COVID-19 (acute and convalescent) were obtained from the United States, Italy and Spain. In each case, the material was cDNA or gDNA derived from T cells, B-cell-depleted T cells, or PBMCs.

The germline V and J ends were trimmed by 4 bases and 0 bases, with 13 bases remaining between them. Germline CDR1 is MDHEN and CDR2 is SYDVKM. There are 16 residues in the CDR3. Produced via immunoSEQ multiplex PCR; TCRdb's table is partial and in-frame only. The table includes fewer than 500,000 clones, 85% to 90% detected once. This clonotype was sampled from a woman in her thirties with acute or convalescent COVID-19. The chain joins TRBV28 to TRBJ1-3, with D possibly matching TRBD1 (6 bases). The sample was peripheral blood. This chain's CDR3 is CASSSDRWPSGNTIYF. In nucleotides, the CDR3 is TGTGCCAGCAGTTCAGACAGGTGGCCCTCTGGAAACACCATATATTTT.